In this sample, the clone carrying this TCR beta chain turned up a few times. Its antigen is unknown. Vbeta (60) and Jbeta (13) primers were used in the PCR. Assay used: immunoSEQ multiplex PCR; TCRdb lists only in-frame clones, some missing. The table lists 130,000 to 150,000 clones, around 78% of them singletons, with around 2.5% in the top ten. This CDR3 contains 13 residues. Germline CDR1 and CDR2: SGHRS and YFSETQ. The ends lost 5 bases at V and 7 bases at J; junction bases unmatched: 6. This entry is derived from a study of cytomegalovirus exposure and HLA in healthy donors. Study in general: One earlier analysis, a look at 150 million to 200 million T cells, found some 120 million unique TCR beta sequences.

Study-wide results and caveats: V- and J-gene trimming of TCR beta was linked (in a later analysis) to a missense DCLRE1C variant. Reportedly, fewer N-insertions than the approximately 700-donor mean appeared in an Asian-associated ancestry cluster in a later analysis.

V gene TRBV5-1 combines with J gene TRBJ1-1; 9 nucleotides agree with TRBD1. The sequenced sample consisted of PBMCs. The clonotype comes from a woman under 30 in good health and CMV-seropositive. The CDR3 loop reads CASSSDRGIEAFF. CDR3 DNA: TGCGCCAGCAGTTCGGACAGGGGAATTGAAGCTTTCTTT.